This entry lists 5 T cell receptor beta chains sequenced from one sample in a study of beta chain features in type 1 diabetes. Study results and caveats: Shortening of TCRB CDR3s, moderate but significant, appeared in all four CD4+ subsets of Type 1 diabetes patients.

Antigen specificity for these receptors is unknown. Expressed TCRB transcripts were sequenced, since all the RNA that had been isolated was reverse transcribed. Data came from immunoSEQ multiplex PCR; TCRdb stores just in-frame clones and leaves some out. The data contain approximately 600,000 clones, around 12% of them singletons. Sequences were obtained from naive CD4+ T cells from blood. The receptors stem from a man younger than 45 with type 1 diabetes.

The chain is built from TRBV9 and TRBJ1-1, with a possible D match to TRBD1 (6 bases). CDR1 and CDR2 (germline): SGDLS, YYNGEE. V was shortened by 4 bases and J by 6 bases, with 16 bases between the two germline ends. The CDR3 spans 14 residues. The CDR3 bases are TGTGCCAGCAGCCCGCCACAGGGTGGGCCTGAAGCTTTCTTT. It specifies CASSPPQGGPEAFF.

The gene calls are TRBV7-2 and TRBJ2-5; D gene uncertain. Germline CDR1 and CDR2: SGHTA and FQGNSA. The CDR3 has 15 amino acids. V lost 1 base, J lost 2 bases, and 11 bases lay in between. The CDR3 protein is CASSLVWFSQETQYF. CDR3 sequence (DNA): TGTGCCAGCAGCTTAGTCTGGTTTTCTCAAGAGACCCAGTACTTC.

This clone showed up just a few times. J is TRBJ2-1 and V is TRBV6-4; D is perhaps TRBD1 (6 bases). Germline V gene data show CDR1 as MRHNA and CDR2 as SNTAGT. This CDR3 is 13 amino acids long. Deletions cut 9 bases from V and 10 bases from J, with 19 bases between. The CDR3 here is CASSPQGRGEQFF. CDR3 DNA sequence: TGTGCCAGTTCCCCTCAGGGGAGAGGAGAGCAGTTCTTC.

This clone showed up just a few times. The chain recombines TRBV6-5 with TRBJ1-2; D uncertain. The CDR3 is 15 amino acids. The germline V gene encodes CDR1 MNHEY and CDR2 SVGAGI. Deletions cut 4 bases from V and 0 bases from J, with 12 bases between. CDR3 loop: CASSSYNITNYGYTF. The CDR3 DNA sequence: TGTGCCAGCAGTTCGTACAACATAACTAACTATGGCTACACCTTC.

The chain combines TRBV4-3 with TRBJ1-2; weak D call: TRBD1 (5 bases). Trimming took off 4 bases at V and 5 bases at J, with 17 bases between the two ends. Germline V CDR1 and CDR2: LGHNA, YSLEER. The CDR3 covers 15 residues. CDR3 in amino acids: CASSPTTGMGYGYTF. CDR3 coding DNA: TGCGCCAGCAGCCCAACTACAGGAATGGGTTATGGCTACACCTTC.